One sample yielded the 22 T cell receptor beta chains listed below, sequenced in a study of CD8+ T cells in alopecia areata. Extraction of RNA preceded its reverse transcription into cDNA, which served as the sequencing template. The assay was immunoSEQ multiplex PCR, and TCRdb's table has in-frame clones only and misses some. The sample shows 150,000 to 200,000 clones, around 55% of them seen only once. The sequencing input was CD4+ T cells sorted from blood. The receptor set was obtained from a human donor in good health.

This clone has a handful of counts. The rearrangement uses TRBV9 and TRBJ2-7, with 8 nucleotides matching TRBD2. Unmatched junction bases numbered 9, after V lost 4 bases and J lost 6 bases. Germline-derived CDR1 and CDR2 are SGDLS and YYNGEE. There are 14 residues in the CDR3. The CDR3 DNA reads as TGTGCCAGCAGCACAATGGCGGGAGGCGGCGAGCAGTACTTC. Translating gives CASSTMAGGGEQYF.

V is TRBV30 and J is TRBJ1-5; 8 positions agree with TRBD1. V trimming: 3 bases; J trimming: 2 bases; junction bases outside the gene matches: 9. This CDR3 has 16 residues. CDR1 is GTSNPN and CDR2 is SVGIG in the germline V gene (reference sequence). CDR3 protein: CAWSLQGAGGNQPQHF. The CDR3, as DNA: TGTGCCTGGAGCCTGCAGGGGGCAGGGGGCAATCAGCCCCAGCATTTT.

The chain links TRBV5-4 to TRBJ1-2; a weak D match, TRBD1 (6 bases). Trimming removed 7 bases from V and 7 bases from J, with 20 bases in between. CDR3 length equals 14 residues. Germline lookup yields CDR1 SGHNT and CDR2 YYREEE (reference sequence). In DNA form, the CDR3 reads TGTGCCAGCTTCCCGCGTGGGGGCAGGGCTGGCTACACCTTC. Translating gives CASFPRGGRAGYTF.

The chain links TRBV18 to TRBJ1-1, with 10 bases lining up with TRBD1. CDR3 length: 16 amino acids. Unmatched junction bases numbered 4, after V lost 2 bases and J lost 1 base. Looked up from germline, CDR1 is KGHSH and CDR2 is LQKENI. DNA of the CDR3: TGTGCCAGCTCACCAGGGACAGGGGTAGGGAACACTGAAGCTTTCTTT. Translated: CASSPGTGVGNTEAFF.

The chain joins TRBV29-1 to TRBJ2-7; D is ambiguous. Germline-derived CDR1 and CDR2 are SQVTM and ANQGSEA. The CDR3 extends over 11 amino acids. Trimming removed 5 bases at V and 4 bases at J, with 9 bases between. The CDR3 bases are TGCAGCGTTCTACGATCGTACGAGCAGTACTTC. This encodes CSVLRSYEQYF.

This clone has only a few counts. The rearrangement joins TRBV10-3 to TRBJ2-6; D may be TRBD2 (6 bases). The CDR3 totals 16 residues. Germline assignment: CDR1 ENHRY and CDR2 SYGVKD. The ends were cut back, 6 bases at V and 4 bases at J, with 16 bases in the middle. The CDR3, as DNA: TGTGCCATCAGGGCGGGACCCCAAGCCGGGGCCAACGTCCTGACTTTC. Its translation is CAIRAGPQAGANVLTF.

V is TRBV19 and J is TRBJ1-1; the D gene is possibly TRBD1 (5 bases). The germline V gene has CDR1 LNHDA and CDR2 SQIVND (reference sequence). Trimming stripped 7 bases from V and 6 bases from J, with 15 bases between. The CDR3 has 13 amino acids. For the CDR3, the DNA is TGTGCCAGTACGACCGCCCAGGGCGCTGAAGCTTTCTTT. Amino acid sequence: CASTTAQGAEAFF.

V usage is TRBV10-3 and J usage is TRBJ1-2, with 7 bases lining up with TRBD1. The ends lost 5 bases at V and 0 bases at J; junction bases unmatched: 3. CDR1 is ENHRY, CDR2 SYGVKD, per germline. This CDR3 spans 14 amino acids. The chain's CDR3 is CAISPQGTNYGYTF. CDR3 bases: TGTGCCATCAGTCCACAGGGGACTAACTATGGCTACACCTTC.

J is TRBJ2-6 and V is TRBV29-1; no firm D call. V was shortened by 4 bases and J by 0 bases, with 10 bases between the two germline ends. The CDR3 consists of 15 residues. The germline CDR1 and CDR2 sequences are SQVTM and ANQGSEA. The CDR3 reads CSVGTISSGANVLTF. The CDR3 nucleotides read TGCAGCGTTGGAACGATCAGCTCTGGGGCCAACGTCCTGACTTTC.

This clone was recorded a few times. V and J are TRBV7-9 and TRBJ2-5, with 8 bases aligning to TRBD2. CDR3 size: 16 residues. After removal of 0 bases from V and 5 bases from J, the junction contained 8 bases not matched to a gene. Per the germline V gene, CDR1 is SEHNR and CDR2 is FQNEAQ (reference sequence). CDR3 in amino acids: CASSLATGGLRETQYF. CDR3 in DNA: TGTGCCAGCAGCTTAGCGACGGGAGGGCTACGGGAGACCCAGTACTTC. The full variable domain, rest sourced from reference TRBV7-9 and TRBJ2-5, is DTGVSQNPRHKITKRGQNVTFRCDPISEHNRLYWYRQTLGQGPEFLTYFQNEAQLEKSRLLSDRFSAERPKGSFSTLEIQRTEQGDSAMYLCASSLATGGLRETQYFGPGTRLLVL.

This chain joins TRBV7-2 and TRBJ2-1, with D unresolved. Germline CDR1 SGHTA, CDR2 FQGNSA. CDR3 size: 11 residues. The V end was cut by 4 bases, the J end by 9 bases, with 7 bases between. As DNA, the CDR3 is TGTGCCAGCAGCTCTCTGGGTGAGCAGTTCTTC. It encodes CASSSLGEQFF.

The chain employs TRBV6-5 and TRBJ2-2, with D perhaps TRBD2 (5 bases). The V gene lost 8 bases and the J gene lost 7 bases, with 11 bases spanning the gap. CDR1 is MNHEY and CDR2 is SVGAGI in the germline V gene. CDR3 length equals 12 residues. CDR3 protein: CASGHAGGELFF. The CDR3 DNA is TGTGCCAGCGGGCACGCGGGCGGGGAGCTGTTTTTT.

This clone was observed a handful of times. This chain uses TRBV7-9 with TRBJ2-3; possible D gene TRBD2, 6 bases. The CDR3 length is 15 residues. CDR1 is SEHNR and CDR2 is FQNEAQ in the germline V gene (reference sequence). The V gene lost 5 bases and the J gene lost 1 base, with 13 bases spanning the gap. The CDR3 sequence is CASSLGGIGTDTQYF. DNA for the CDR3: TGTGCCAGCAGCCTCGGGGGTATCGGCACAGATACGCAGTATTTT. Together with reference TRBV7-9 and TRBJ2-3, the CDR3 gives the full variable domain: DTGVSQNPRHKITKRGQNVTFRCDPISEHNRLYWYRQTLGQGPEFLTYFQNEAQLEKSRLLSDRFSAERPKGSFSTLEIQRTEQGDSAMYLCASSLGGIGTDTQYFGPGTRLTVL.

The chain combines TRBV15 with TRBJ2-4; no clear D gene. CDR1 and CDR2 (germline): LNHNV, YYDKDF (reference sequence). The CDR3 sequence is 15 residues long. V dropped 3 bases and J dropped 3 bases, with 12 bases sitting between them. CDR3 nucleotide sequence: TGTGCCACCAGCAGCTTTAGTTCTGACAAAAACATTCAGTACTTC. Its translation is CATSSFSSDKNIQYF.

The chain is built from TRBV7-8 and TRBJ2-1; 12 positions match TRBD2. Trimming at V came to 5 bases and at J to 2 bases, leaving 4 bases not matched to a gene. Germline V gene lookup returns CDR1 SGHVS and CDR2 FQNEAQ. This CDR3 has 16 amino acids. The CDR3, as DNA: TGTGCCAGCAGCCTACTAGCGGGAGGCCCCTACAATGAGCAGTTCTTC. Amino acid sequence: CASSLLAGGPYNEQFF. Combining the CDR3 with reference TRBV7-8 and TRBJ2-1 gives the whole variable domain GAGVSQSPRYKVAKRGQDVALRCDPISGHVSLFWYQQALGQGPEFLTYFQNEAQLDKSGLPSDRFFAERPEGSVSTLKIQRTQQEDSAVYLCASSLLAGGPYNEQFFGPGTRLTVL.

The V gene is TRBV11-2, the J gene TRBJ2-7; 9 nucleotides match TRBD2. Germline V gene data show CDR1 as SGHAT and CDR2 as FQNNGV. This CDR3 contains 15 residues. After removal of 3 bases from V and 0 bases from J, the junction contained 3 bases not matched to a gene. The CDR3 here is CASSFIAGASYEQYF. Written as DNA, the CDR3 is TGTGCCAGCAGCTTCATAGCGGGAGCCTCCTACGAGCAGTACTTC.

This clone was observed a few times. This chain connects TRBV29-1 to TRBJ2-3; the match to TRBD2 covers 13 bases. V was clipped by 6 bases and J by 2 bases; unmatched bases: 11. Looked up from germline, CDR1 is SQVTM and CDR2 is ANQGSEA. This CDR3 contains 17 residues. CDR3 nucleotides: TGCAGCGTCCTTCCGCGGGGGACTAGCGGGATCACAGATACGCAGTATTTT. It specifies CSVLPRGTSGITDTQYF.

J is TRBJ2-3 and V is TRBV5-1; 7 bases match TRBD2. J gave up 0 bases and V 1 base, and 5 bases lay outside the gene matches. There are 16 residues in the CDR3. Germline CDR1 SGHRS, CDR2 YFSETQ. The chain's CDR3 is CASSLPQGGSTDTQYF. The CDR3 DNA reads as TGCGCCAGCAGCTTGCCTCAGGGAGGGAGCACAGATACGCAGTATTTT.

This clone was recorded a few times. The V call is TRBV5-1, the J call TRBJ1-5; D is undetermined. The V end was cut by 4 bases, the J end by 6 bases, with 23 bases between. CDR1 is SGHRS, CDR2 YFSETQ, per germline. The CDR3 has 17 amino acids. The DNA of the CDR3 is TGCGCCAGCAGCCTTGGACCCATTTCGATAGCCGCTCAGCCCCAGCATTTT. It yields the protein CASSLGPISIAAQPQHF.

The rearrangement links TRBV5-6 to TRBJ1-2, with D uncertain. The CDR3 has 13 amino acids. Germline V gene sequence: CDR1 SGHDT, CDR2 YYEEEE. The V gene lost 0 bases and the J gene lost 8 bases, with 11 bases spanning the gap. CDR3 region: CASSLAMPSGYTF. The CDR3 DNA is TGTGCCAGCAGCTTGGCGATGCCGTCCGGCTACACCTTC.

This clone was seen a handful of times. The CDR3 loop is CASSWTSGRVTDTQYF. The CDR3 bases are TGTGCCAGCAGCTGGACTAGCGGGAGGGTCACAGATACGCAGTATTTT. The gene calls are TRBV7-9 and TRBJ2-3; 15 nucleotides align to TRBD2. The CDR3 has 16 amino acids. J gave up 2 bases and V 4 bases, and 1 base lay outside the gene matches. The germline gives CDR1 SEHNR, CDR2 FQNEAQ (reference sequence).

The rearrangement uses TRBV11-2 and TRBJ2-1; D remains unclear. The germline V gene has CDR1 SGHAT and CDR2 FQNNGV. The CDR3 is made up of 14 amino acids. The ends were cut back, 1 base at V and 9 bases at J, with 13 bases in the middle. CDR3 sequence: CASSLARVIGEQFF. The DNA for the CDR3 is TGTGCCAGCAGCTTAGCCCGCGTAATCGGTGAGCAGTTCTTC.